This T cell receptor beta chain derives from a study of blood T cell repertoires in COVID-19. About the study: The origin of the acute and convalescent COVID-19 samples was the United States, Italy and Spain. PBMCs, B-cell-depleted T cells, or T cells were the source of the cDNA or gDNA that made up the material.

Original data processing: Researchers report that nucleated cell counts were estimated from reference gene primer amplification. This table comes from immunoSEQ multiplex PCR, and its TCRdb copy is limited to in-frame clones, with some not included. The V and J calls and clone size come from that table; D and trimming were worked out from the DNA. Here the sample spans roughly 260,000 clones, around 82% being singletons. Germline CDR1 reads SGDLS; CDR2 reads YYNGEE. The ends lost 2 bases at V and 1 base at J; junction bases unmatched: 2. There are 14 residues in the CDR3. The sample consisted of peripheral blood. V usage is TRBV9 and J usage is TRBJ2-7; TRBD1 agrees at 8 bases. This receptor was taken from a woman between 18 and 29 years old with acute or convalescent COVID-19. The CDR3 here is CASSVGDRSYEQYF. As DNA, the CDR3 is TGTGCCAGCAGCGTCGGGGACAGGTCCTACGAGCAGTACTTC.